The 21 T cell receptor beta chains presented below share a single source sample, sequenced in a study of T-cell memory formation after mild COVID-19. TCRdb fed the 5' RACE reads into MiXCR, producing one record per CDR3 protein. The sample has about 110,000 distinct CDR3 sequences, about a fifth seen once; the top ten hold around 40%. Sequencing was performed on PBMCs or a T cell subset sorted from them (not recorded which). The receptors shown here come from a man between 18 and 29 years old who had mild COVID-19 (a few samples of this study predate the infection). Cell type and time point are not known.

This clonotype was seen more than once but under ten times. The chain joins TRBV7-2 to TRBJ2-1, with 11 bases that match TRBD2. In germline, CDR1 is SGHTA, CDR2 FQGNSA. The CDR3 is 15 amino acids. V was pared by 6 bases and J by 1 base, with 2 bases of the junction left unmatched. CDR3 loop: CASRVAGGSYNEQFF. The CDR3 region has the DNA TGTGCCAGCAGAGTAGCGGGGGGGTCCTACAATGAGCAGTTCTTC.

This clonotype has a handful of counts. The chain recombines TRBV15 with TRBJ1-2, with D possibly matching TRBD1 (5 bases). This CDR3 spans 15 amino acids. Germline V gene lookup returns CDR1 LNHNV and CDR2 YYDKDF (reference sequence). Trimming pared 0 bases from V and 5 bases from J, leaving 13 bases between. CDR3 loop: CATSRDSPGNYGYTF. CDR3 DNA: TGTGCCACCAGCAGAGATTCCCCAGGGAATTATGGCTACACCTTC.

The chain links TRBV19 to TRBJ1-1; perhaps TRBD1 as D (5 bases). Germline-derived CDR1 and CDR2 are LNHDA and SQIVND (reference sequence). V gave up 3 bases and J gave up 1 base, with 12 bases separating them. The CDR3 length is 15 residues. The CDR3 bases are TGTGCCAGTAGTATCGGGACCTGGGGGAACACTGAAGCTTTCTTT. It is translated as CASSIGTWGNTEAFF.

The rearrangement links TRBV20-1 to TRBJ2-3, with 15 bases that match TRBD2. Germline-derived CDR1 and CDR2 are DFQATT and SNEGSKA (reference sequence). V gave up 4 bases and J gave up 0 bases; unmatched junction bases: 5. CDR3 size: 17 residues. In nucleotides, the CDR3 is TGCAGTGCTACCGGGACTAGCGGGGGGCTGAGCACAGATACGCAGTATTTT. Residues: CSATGTSGGLSTDTQYF.

In its sample, this clonotype was seen many times. V gene TRBV7-9 combines with J gene TRBJ2-2; tentatively, D is TRBD1 (5 bases). Germline V gene sequence: CDR1 SEHNR, CDR2 FQNEAQ (reference sequence). With 5 bases removed from V and 2 bases from J, the gap between germline ends came to 9 bases. There are 14 residues in the CDR3. The CDR3 sequence is CASSPRVNTGELFF. Written as DNA, the CDR3 is TGTGCCAGCAGCCCCAGGGTAAACACCGGGGAGCTGTTTTTT.

The V call is TRBV27, the J call TRBJ1-5, with D possibly matching TRBD1 (5 bases). Trimming removed 4 bases at V and 3 bases at J, with 10 bases between. Germline V gene lookup returns CDR1 MNHEY and CDR2 SMNVEV (reference sequence). This CDR3 has 14 amino acids. The CDR3 DNA sequence: TGTGCCAGCAGTTCTAGGGGTCTCAATCAGCCCCAGCATTTT. The encoded protein is CASSSRGLNQPQHF.

The genes are TRBV29-1 and TRBJ2-7, with 11 bases matching TRBD1. This CDR3 has 13 amino acids. Germline V gene sequence: CDR1 SQVTM, CDR2 ANQGSEA. V shed 4 bases, J shed 3 bases, and the junction held 2 bases outside the gene matches. The DNA for the CDR3 is TGCAGCGTTGCTGGGACAGGGGGCTACGAGCAGTACTTC. Its protein is CSVAGTGGYEQYF.

The sample holds a few counts of this clonotype. This chain joins TRBV3-1 and TRBJ1-5; D gene uncertain. V was clipped by 7 bases and J by 2 bases, with 6 bases between them. The length of the CDR3 is 12 residues. Germline V lookup: CDR1 LGHDT, CDR2 YNNKEL (reference sequence). The CDR3 DNA reads as TGTGCCAGCAAGTCTGGCAATCAGCCCCAGCATTTT. Translated: CASKSGNQPQHF. Filled out from reference TRBV3-1 and TRBJ1-5, the complete variable domain reads DTAVSQTPKYLVTQMGNDKSIKCEQNLGHDTMYWYKQDSKKFLKIMFSYNNKELIINETVPNRFSPKSPDKAHLNLHINSLELGDSAVYFCASKSGNQPQHFGDGTRLSIL.

This sequence joins TRBV10-3 and TRBJ2-7; a possible D gene is TRBD2 (6 bases). V shed 2 bases and J shed 4 bases, with 18 bases lying between them. Germline loops: CDR1 ENHRY, CDR2 SYGVKD. This CDR3 spans 16 amino acids. Here the CDR3 reads CAISEGGLRVRYEQYV. The CDR3 nucleotides are TGTGCCATCAGTGAGGGGGGGTTGAGGGTGAGATACGAGCAGTACGTC.

The rearrangement joins TRBV7-8 to TRBJ2-3, with 11 bases identical to TRBD2. V was pared by 3 bases and J by 5 bases, with 4 bases of the junction left unmatched. The germline gives CDR1 SGHVS, CDR2 FQNEAQ. The CDR3 extends over 15 amino acids. The CDR3 sequence: CASSFSGGAGDTQYF. CDR3 coding DNA: TGTGCCAGCAGCTTTAGCGGGGGGGCGGGAGATACGCAGTATTTT.

The J gene is TRBJ2-7, the V gene TRBV7-9; 9 nucleotides agree with TRBD1. Per germline, CDR1 SEHNR and CDR2 FQNEAQ (reference sequence). This CDR3 contains 15 residues. After removal of 5 bases from V and 5 bases from J, the junction contained 10 bases not matched to a gene. The CDR3 DNA reads as TGTGCCAGCAGCGAAGGGGACAGGGCTTTCCACGAGCAGTACGTC. As protein: CASSEGDRAFHEQYV.

The J gene is TRBJ1-1, the V gene TRBV4-1, with D hard to call. This CDR3 contains 15 residues. The germline gives CDR1 MGHRA, CDR2 YSYEKL. The V end was cut by 0 bases, the J end by 0 bases, with 8 bases between. The CDR3 sequence: CASSQEPAMNTEAFF. The CDR3 DNA is TGCGCCAGCAGCCAAGAACCGGCGATGAACACTGAAGCTTTCTTT.

V and J are TRBV7-2 and TRBJ1-2, with a weak D call TRBD1 (5 bases). The CDR3 is made up of 15 amino acids. CDR1 and CDR2 from the germline V gene are SGHTA and FQGNSA. V lost 4 bases, J lost 2 bases, and 14 bases lay in between. CDR3 loop: CASSSVVGANYGYTF. The CDR3 coding sequence is TGTGCCAGCAGCTCCGTCGTTGGGGCAAACTATGGCTACACCTTC.

This chain uses TRBV7-9 with TRBJ1-1, with no clear D. V was pared by 5 bases and J by 7 bases, with 2 bases between. The CDR3 is 9 residues long. Germline V gene data show CDR1 as SEHNR and CDR2 as FQNEAQ (reference sequence). Here the CDR3 DNA reads TGTGCCAGCAGCCGTGAAGCTTTCTTT. Translating it yields CASSREAFF. Full variable domain (missing parts from reference TRBV7-9 and TRBJ1-1): DTGVSQNPRHKITKRGQNVTFRCDPISEHNRLYWYRQTLGQGPEFLTYFQNEAQLEKSRLLSDRFSAERPKGSFSTLEIQRTEQGDSAMYLCASSREAFFGQGTRLTVV.

The sample holds a few counts of this clonotype. The V and J genes are TRBV2 and TRBJ2-2; no clear D gene. The germline V gene encodes CDR1 SNHLY and CDR2 FYNNEI. V shed 3 bases and J shed 10 bases, with 9 bases lying between them. This CDR3 has 12 residues. Here the CDR3 DNA reads TGTGCCAGCAGTGAGGAACGAGAGGAGCTGTTTTTT. Translation gives CASSEEREELFF.

The V gene is TRBV6-5, the J gene TRBJ2-1; 14 bases fit TRBD2. V lost 4 bases and J lost 6; bases outside the gene matches: 8. The CDR3 has 17 amino acids. Germline V gene data show CDR1 as MNHEY and CDR2 as SVGAGI. CDR3 residues: CASSSGPGLAGANEQFF. The CDR3 nucleotides are TGTGCCAGCAGTTCCGGACCGGGACTAGCGGGAGCCAATGAGCAGTTCTTC.

V gene TRBV3-1 combines with J gene TRBJ1-2; 7 bases are a match to TRBD1. Germline assignment: CDR1 LGHDT and CDR2 YNNKEL (reference sequence). CDR3 length: 19 amino acids. The junction had 17 bases not matched to a gene; V was cut back by 1 base and J by 3 bases. CDR3 sequence: CASSQVSSEQGMSDYGYTF. The CDR3 DNA sequence: TGTGCCAGCAGCCAAGTGTCTTCCGAACAGGGGATGTCGGACTATGGCTACACCTTC. Full variable domain (missing parts from reference TRBV3-1 and TRBJ1-2): DTAVSQTPKYLVTQMGNDKSIKCEQNLGHDTMYWYKQDSKKFLKIMFSYNNKELIINETVPNRFSPKSPDKAHLNLHINSLELGDSAVYFCASSQVSSEQGMSDYGYTFGSGTRLTVV.

The chain uses TRBV6-2 or TRBV6-3 and TRBJ2-1; D might be TRBD2 (5 bases). V dropped 8 bases and J dropped 4 bases, with 9 bases sitting between them. This CDR3 has 12 residues. The V gene's germline CDR1 is MNHEY and CDR2 SVGEGT. This CDR3 reads CASLGEYNEQFF. The CDR3 DNA sequence: TGTGCCAGCTTGGGAGAGTACAATGAGCAGTTCTTC.

This clonotype was picked up a small number of times. The chain couples TRBV5-5 to TRBJ2-7, with D possibly being TRBD1 (5 bases). The length of the CDR3 is 15 residues. V lost 4 bases and J lost 0, with 14 bases in between. The germline gives CDR1 SGHKS, CDR2 YYEKEE (reference sequence). The CDR3 region is CASSLGPVSSYEQYF. In DNA, the CDR3 is TGTGCCAGCAGCCTGGGGCCGGTGAGCTCCTACGAGCAGTACTTC.

This clonotype has just a few counts. The rearrangement joins TRBV27 to TRBJ1-3, with unresolved D. The CDR3 has 14 amino acids. Germline loops: CDR1 MNHEY, CDR2 SMNVEV (reference sequence). V dropped 1 base and J dropped 9 bases, with 13 bases sitting between them. The CDR3 here is CASSLLPGLSTIYF. The CDR3 nucleotides are TGTGCCAGCAGTTTATTACCAGGTCTCAGCACCATATATTTT.

In DNA form, the CDR3 reads TGCAGCGTTACGTGGCGGGGGGTAGGAGATACGCAGTATTTT. This sequence encodes CSVTWRGVGDTQYF. This chain joins TRBV29-1 and TRBJ2-3; 8 nucleotides align to TRBD2. Trimming cost V 5 bases and J 5 bases; bases outside gene matches: 9. Germline V gives CDR1 SQVTM, CDR2 ANQGSEA. The CDR3 is 14 amino acids.